The clone carrying this T cell receptor (beta chain) was counted only a few times. The data derive from a study of T cells after yellow fever vaccination. Each CDR3 protein gets one entry after TCRdb re-called the 5' RACE reads with MiXCR. The sample contains some 500,000 distinct CDR3 sequences, approximately 15% of which appear only once. The sequencing here drew on PBMCs, taken on the day of the yellow fever booster vaccination. This sequence originates from a man aged 25 to 40 who received the YFV17D yellow fever vaccine.

CDR3 in amino acids: CASSLAVGGSSLFF. In nucleotides, the CDR3 is TGCGCCAGCAGCTTGGCAGTAGGCGGGAGTTCTCTGTTCTTC. The chain uses TRBV5-1 and TRBJ2-1; 7 bases map to TRBD2. V trimming: 0 bases; J trimming: 15 bases; junction bases outside the gene matches: 12. This CDR3 has 14 residues. The germline V gene has CDR1 SGHRS and CDR2 YFSETQ.